There are a few counts of the clone carrying this T cell receptor (beta chain). The data stem from a study of neurological immune-mediated disorders. About the research overall: Relapsing-remitting forms accounted for about 90% of the 34 multiple sclerosis patients and secondary progressive forms for 3.

TCRdb itself ran the 5' RACE reads through MiXCR, one entry per CDR3 protein. The repertoire has some 38,000 distinct CDR3 sequences, approximately 4.2% of them found once; the top ten carry 2.2%. From germline, CDR1 is SGHRS and CDR2 YFSETQ. Trimming removed 1 base from V and 0 bases from J, with 7 bases in between. The CDR3 runs to 15 residues. The sequenced material came from PBMCs. The V gene is TRBV5-1, the J gene TRBJ2-2; D is unclear. This TCR derives from a man aged 30 to 39 with multiple sclerosis. CDR3 amino acids: CASSLTVANTGELFF. As DNA, the CDR3 is TGCGCCAGCAGCTTGACAGTCGCGAACACCGGGGAGCTGTTTTTT.